The next 15 T cell receptor beta chains were all read from a single sample in a study of blood T cell repertoires in COVID-19. Clones were read by immunoSEQ multiplex PCR, and TCRdb kept only the in-frame ones, dropping some. Seen here are under 200,000 clones, around 84% observed once, and the top ten hold more than 6.5%. What was sequenced was peripheral blood. These receptors originate from a woman aged 55 to 70 with COVID-19, enrolled during active disease.

This chain uses TRBV20-1 with TRBJ2-5; D is unresolved. The V end was cut by 1 base, the J end by 5 bases, with 5 bases between. The germline V gene encodes CDR1 DFQATT and CDR2 SNEGSKA (reference sequence). CDR3 length equals 11 residues. CDR3 DNA: TGCAGTGCTAGAGCCTATGAGACCCAGTACTTC. Protein: CSARAYETQYF.

The V call is TRBV27, the J call TRBJ1-2; 8 nucleotides line up with TRBD1. The CDR3 spans 15 residues. Per the germline V gene, CDR1 is MNHEY and CDR2 is SMNVEV (reference sequence). J lost 4 bases, V lost 2 bases, and 6 bases had no gene match. Here the CDR3 reads CASSLRRDRSYGYTF. The CDR3 nucleotides are TGTGCCAGCAGTTTAAGGCGGGACAGGTCCTATGGCTACACCTTC.

This clone was detected once. This rearrangement joins TRBV6-6 to TRBJ1-1; no firm D call. The germline V gene has CDR1 MNHNY and CDR2 SVGAGI (reference sequence). The CDR3 extends over 14 amino acids. V dropped 2 bases and J dropped 10 bases, with 17 bases sitting between them. The CDR3 is CASSYREDGTGAFF. The CDR3 coding sequence is TGTGCCAGCAGTTACAGGGAGGATGGTACGGGAGCTTTCTTT.

V and J are TRBV29-1 and TRBJ1-1; D possibly corresponds to TRBD1 (6 bases). V was clipped by 4 bases and J by 11 bases, with 14 bases between them. The CDR3 is 11 residues long. Germline CDR1 and CDR2: SQVTM and ANQGSEA. CDR3 protein: CSVVLGGPAFF. CDR3 bases: TGCAGCGTTGTCCTTGGGGGCCCGGCTTTCTTT.

The chain carries TRBV5-1 and TRBJ2-1; 7 nucleotides line up with TRBD1. The V and J ends lost 2 bases and 0 bases, in that order; junction bases with no gene match: 2. CDR1 and CDR2 from the germline V gene are SGHRS and YFSETQ. The CDR3 runs to 15 residues. This CDR3 is CASSLQGSSYNEQFF. CDR3 DNA: TGCGCCAGCAGCTTACAGGGGAGCTCCTACAATGAGCAGTTCTTC.

The chain is built from TRBV2 and TRBJ2-5; 8 nucleotides line up with TRBD2. In germline, CDR1 is SNHLY, CDR2 FYNNEI. This CDR3 contains 18 residues. The J segment lost 0 bases and the V segment lost 3 bases, leaving 12 bases of the junction unmatched. The CDR3 loop reads CASSDGELAGAYQETQYF. The CDR3 DNA is TGTGCCAGCAGTGATGGTGAGCTAGCGGGCGCGTACCAAGAGACCCAGTACTTC.

V is TRBV25-1 and J is TRBJ1-2, with D tentatively TRBD1 (5 bases). Per germline, CDR1 MGHDK and CDR2 SYGVNS. The CDR3 is 13 residues long. Trimming removed 4 bases at V and 4 bases at J, with 10 bases between. CDR3 coding DNA: TGTGCCAGCAGTGGCGGGGGGTCCTATGGCTACACCTTC. Translation: CASSGGGSYGYTF.

The rearrangement links TRBV5-4 to TRBJ2-5, with a weak D call TRBD1 (6 bases). Per germline, CDR1 SGHNT and CDR2 YYREEE (reference sequence). The CDR3 consists of 14 residues. Trimming removed 4 bases from V and 2 bases from J, with 12 bases in between. The CDR3 reads CASSPWTVQETQYF. The CDR3 DNA sequence: TGTGCCAGCAGCCCCTGGACAGTACAAGAGACCCAGTACTTC.

Notes on this clone: A much larger clone sits a single nucleotide away, making a read error possible. V gene TRBV18 combines with J gene TRBJ1-1; 8 bases fit TRBD1. This CDR3 is built from 15 residues. Per the germline V gene, CDR1 is KGHSH and CDR2 is LQKENI. DNA of the CDR3: TGTACCAGCTCACCATCGAAGCAGGGGGCCACTGAAGCTTTCTTT. Its protein is CTSSPSKQGATEAFF. The full variable domain, rest sourced from reference TRBV18 and TRBJ1-1, is NAGVMQNPRHLVRRRGQEARLRCSPMKGHSHVYWYRQLPEEGLKFMVYLQKENIIDESGMPKERFSAEFPKEGPSILRIQQVVRGDSAAYFCTSSPSKQGATEAFFGQGTRLTVV.

This chain uses TRBV5-5 with TRBJ1-1; 8 nucleotides agree with TRBD1. Germline loops: CDR1 SGHKS, CDR2 YYEKEE (reference sequence). After removal of 3 bases from V and 0 bases from J, the junction contained 13 bases not matched to a gene. The CDR3 is 18 amino acids. The CDR3 sequence: CASSSLPRQGRLNTEAFF. CDR3 DNA sequence: TGTGCCAGCAGCTCGTTGCCGAGACAGGGGCGCCTGAACACTGAAGCTTTCTTT.

This clone occurred once. The chain is built from TRBV19 and TRBJ2-2; TRBD1 might be the D (5 bases). Germline loops: CDR1 LNHDA, CDR2 SQIVND (reference sequence). Trimming took 6 bases from V and 1 from J, leaving 12 bases between them. This CDR3 is built from 15 residues. DNA of the CDR3: TGTGCCAGTAGGAAGACAGTAATGAACACCGGGGAGCTGTTTTTT. It codes for CASRKTVMNTGELFF.

The chain links TRBV7-7 to TRBJ2-2; D is ambiguous. The length of the CDR3 is 15 residues. Trimming took 3 bases from V and 0 from J, leaving 8 bases between them. Looked up from germline, CDR1 is SSHAT and CDR2 is FNYEAQ (reference sequence). CDR3 in DNA: TGTGCCAGCAGCTTTACGACATCGAACACCGGGGAGCTGTTTTTT. Its translation is CASSFTTSNTGELFF.

The chain employs TRBV27 and TRBJ2-6, with D possibly being TRBD2 (5 bases). Looked up from germline, CDR1 is MNHEY and CDR2 is SMNVEV (reference sequence). Trimming removed 5 bases from V and 0 bases from J, with 20 bases in between. The CDR3 is 19 amino acids. The CDR3 coding sequence is TGTGCCAGCAGTGAGGGTTCCCGAATCAGGCTCTCTGGGGCCAACGTCCTGACTTTC. The encoded protein is CASSEGSRIRLSGANVLTF.

The chain carries TRBV2 and TRBJ1-5; D might be TRBD1 (6 bases). The CDR3 has 13 amino acids. Germline V gene sequence: CDR1 SNHLY, CDR2 FYNNEI. The V end was cut by 9 bases, the J end by 3 bases, with 12 bases between. The CDR3 here is CASKGQVNQPQHF. The CDR3, as DNA: TGTGCCAGTAAGGGACAAGTCAATCAGCCCCAGCATTTT. The full variable domain, rest sourced from reference TRBV2 and TRBJ1-5, is EPEVTQTPSHQVTQMGQEVILRCVPISNHLYFYWYRQILGQKVEFLVSFYNNEISEKSEIFDDQFSVERPDGSNFTLKIRSTKLEDSAMYFCASKGQVNQPQHFGDGTRLSIL.

The V call is TRBV6-1, the J call TRBJ1-2; 7 bases match TRBD1. The length of the CDR3 is 14 residues. Germline values: CDR1 MNHNS, CDR2 SASEGT. Trimming at V came to 0 bases and at J to 8 bases, leaving 6 bases not matched to a gene. The CDR3 here is CASSEAPGQLGYTF. The CDR3 nucleotides read TGTGCCAGCAGTGAAGCGCCGGGACAGTTGGGCTACACCTTC.